What follows describes a single TCR beta chain. Its antigen is not known. Trimming removed 5 bases at V and 4 bases at J, with 15 bases between. The germline V gene has CDR1 SEHNR and CDR2 FQNEAQ (reference sequence). The length of the CDR3 is 15 residues. Here immunoSEQ multiplex PCR was the method, and the copy in TCRdb shows in-frame clones only, minus some. The data hold more than 1,500 clones, with roughly 92% observed a single time. This sample stems from a study of T cells and Merkel cell carcinoma outcomes. Study findings and constraints: In Merkel cell carcinoma, repertoire and T-cell density reportedly predicted outcomes.

The chain carries TRBV7-9 and TRBJ2-1; maybe TRBD1 (5 bases). The source is a human donor with Merkel cell carcinoma. The sequencing input was tumor tissue from Merkel cell carcinoma. Written as DNA, the CDR3 is TGTGCCAGCAGCAACTACGCCCCAGGGTACAATGAGCAGTTCTTC. Translating gives CASSNYAPGYNEQFF. Combining the CDR3 with reference TRBV7-9 and TRBJ2-1 gives the whole variable domain DTGVSQNPRHKITKRGQNVTFRCDPISEHNRLYWYRQTLGQGPEFLTYFQNEAQLEKSRLLSDRFSAERPKGSFSTLEIQRTEQGDSAMYLCASSNYAPGYNEQFFGPGTRLTVL.